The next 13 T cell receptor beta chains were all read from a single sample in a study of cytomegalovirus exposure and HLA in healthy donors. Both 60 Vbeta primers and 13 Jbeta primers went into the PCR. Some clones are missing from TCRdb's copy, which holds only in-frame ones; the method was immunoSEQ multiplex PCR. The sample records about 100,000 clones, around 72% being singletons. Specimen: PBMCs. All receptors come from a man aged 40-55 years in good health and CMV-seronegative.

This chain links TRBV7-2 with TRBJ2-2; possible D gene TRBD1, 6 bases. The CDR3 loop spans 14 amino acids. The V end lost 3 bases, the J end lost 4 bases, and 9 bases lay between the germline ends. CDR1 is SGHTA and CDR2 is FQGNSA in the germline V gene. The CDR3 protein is CASSFSGATGELFF. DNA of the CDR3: TGTGCCAGCAGCTTCTCAGGGGCCACCGGGGAGCTGTTTTTT.

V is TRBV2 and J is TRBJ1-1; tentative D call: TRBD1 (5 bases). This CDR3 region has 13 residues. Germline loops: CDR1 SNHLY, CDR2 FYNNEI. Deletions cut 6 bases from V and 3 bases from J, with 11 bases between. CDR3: CASRRGLDTEAFF. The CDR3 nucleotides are TGTGCCAGCAGGCGGGGCTTAGACACTGAAGCTTTCTTT.

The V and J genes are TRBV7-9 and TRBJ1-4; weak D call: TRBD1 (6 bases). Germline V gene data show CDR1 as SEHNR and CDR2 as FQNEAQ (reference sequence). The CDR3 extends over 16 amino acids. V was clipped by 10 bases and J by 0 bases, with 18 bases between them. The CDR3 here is CAIELGTTSTNEKLFF. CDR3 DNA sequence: TGTGCCATCGAACTCGGGACAACCTCAACTAATGAAAAACTGTTTTTT.

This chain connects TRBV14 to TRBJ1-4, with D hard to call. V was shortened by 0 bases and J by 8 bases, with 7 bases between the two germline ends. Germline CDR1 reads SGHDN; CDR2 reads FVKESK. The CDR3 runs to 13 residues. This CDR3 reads CASSQDPREKLFF. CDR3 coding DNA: TGTGCCAGCAGCCAAGATCCCAGGGAAAAACTGTTTTTT.

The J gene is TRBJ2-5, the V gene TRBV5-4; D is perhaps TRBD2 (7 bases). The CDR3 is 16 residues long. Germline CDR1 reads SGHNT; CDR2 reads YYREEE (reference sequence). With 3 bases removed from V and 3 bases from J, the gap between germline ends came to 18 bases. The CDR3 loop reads CASSWPSGGREETQYF. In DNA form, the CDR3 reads TGTGCCAGCAGCTGGCCCTCCGGGGGGCGGGAAGAGACCCAGTACTTC.

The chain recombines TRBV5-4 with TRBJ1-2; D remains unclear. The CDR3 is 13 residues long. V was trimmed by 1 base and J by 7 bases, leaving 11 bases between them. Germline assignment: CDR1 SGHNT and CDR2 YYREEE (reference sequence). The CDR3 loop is CASSLFYGGGYTF. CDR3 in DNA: TGTGCCAGCAGCTTGTTTTACGGCGGTGGCTACACCTTC.

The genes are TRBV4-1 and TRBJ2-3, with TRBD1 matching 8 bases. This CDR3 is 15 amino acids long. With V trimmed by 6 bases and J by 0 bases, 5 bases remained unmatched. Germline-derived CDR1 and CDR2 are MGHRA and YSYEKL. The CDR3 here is CASRFGQGSTDTQYF. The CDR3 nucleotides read TGCGCCAGCAGATTTGGACAGGGAAGCACAGATACGCAGTATTTT.

The CDR3: CASSARLAGPSTDTQYF. In DNA, the CDR3 is TGTGCCAGCAGCGCAAGACTAGCGGGACCTAGCACAGATACGCAGTATTTT. The chain uses TRBV13 and TRBJ2-3, with 11 bases aligning to TRBD2. There are 17 residues in the CDR3. Germline V lookup: CDR1 PRHDT, CDR2 FYEKMQ (reference sequence). V was clipped by 5 bases and J by 0 bases; unmatched bases: 7.

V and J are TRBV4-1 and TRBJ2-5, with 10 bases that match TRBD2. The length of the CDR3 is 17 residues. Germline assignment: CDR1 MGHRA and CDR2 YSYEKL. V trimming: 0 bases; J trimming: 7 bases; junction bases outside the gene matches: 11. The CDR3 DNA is TGCGCCAGCAGCCAAGAAAGCCAGCGGGGGGGGCCTTGGACCCAGTACTTC. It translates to CASSQESQRGGPWTQYF.

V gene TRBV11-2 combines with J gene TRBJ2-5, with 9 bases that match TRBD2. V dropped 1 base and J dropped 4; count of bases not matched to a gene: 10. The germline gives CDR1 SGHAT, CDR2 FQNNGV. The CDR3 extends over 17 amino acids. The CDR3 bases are TGTGCCAGCAGCTTAGCCCCGTATGGAGCGGGGGGAGAGACCCAGTACTTC. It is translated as CASSLAPYGAGGETQYF.

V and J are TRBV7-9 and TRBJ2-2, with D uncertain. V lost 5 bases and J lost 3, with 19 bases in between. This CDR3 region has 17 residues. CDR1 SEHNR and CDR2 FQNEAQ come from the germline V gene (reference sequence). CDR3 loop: CASSEPQPAVHTGELFF. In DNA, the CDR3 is TGTGCCAGCAGCGAACCCCAGCCGGCGGTTCACACCGGGGAGCTGTTTTTT. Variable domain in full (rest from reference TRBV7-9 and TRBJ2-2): DTGVSQNPRHKITKRGQNVTFRCDPISEHNRLYWYRQTLGQGPEFLTYFQNEAQLEKSRLLSDRFSAERPKGSFSTLEIQRTEQGDSAMYLCASSEPQPAVHTGELFFGEGSRLTVL.

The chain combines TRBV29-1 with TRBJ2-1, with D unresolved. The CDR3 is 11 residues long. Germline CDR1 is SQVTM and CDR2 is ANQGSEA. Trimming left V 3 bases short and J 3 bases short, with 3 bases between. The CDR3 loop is CSVDSYNEQFF. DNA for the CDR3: TGCAGCGTTGATAGCTACAATGAGCAGTTCTTC.

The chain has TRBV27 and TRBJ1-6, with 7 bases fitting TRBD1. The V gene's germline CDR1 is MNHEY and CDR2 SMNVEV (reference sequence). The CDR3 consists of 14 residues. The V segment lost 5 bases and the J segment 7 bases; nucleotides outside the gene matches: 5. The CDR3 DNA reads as TGTGCCAGCAGTATTGAGGGGGCAAATTCACCCCTCCACTTT. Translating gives CASSIEGANSPLHF.